A single sample gave rise to the 18 T cell receptor beta chains below, sequenced in a study of cytomegalovirus exposure and HLA in healthy donors. Primers included in the PCR were 60 Vbeta and 13 Jbeta primers. Measured with immunoSEQ multiplex PCR; TCRdb has only the in-frame clones, and not every one. The table has about 52,000 clones, around three fifths seen once; the top ten hold 10% to 15%. Sequenced input: PBMCs. The receptor set was obtained from a human donor in good health.

Only a few counts were recorded for this clone. The CDR3 bases are TGTGCCAGCAGCTTAGCGGAGAGTGACACCATATATTTT. Its protein product is CASSLAESDTIYF. The V and J genes are TRBV7-9 and TRBJ1-3; D remains unclear. Trimming removed 0 bases from V and 8 bases from J, with 8 bases in between. CDR3 length equals 13 residues. Per the germline V gene, CDR1 is SEHNR and CDR2 is FQNEAQ (reference sequence).

The chain couples TRBV11-1 to TRBJ1-1; TRBD1 is a possible D gene (6 bases). This CDR3 is 12 amino acids long. CDR1 is SGHAT and CDR2 is FQDESV in the germline V gene (reference sequence). Trimming pared 5 bases from V and 12 bases from J, leaving 16 bases between. The CDR3 spells CASSIRTAGSFF. The CDR3 DNA sequence: TGTGCCAGCAGCATACGGACAGCTGGCTCTTTCTTT.

This clone was recorded once. The chain joins TRBV21-1 to TRBJ2-3; the D call in the table, TRBD1, was not verified against the DNA. TRBV21-1 is a recognized pseudogene. This CDR3 comprises 14 residues. The CDR3 region has the DNA TGTGCCAGCGAAACCAGGGGGCAGGGAGATACGCAGTATTTT. Translating it yields CASETRGQGDTQYF.

V is TRBV7-3 and J is TRBJ2-3; 15 bases align to TRBD2. Germline assignment: CDR1 SGHTA and CDR2 FQGTGA. V was pared by 4 bases and J by 6 bases, with 5 bases of the junction left unmatched. CDR3 length equals 16 residues. CDR3 sequence: CASSSGLAGGVDTQYF. The CDR3 nucleotides are TGTGCCAGCAGCTCCGGACTAGCGGGGGGGGTGGATACGCAGTATTTT.

This clone has a handful of counts. The chain joins TRBV13 to TRBJ2-1; TRBD2 might be the D (6 bases). V lost 5 bases to trimming and J lost 2 bases, with 19 bases between them. The CDR3 extends over 17 amino acids. The germline gives CDR1 PRHDT, CDR2 FYEKMQ (reference sequence). CDR3 amino acids: CASSPKPGTGTYNEQFF. DNA of the CDR3: TGTGCCAGCAGCCCGAAACCCGGGACTGGCACCTACAATGAGCAGTTCTTC. The full variable domain, in which reference TRBV13 and TRBJ2-1 provide the parts outside the CDR3, is AAGVIQSPRHLIKEKRETATLKCYPIPRHDTVYWYQQGPGQDPQFLISFYEKMQSDKGSIPDRFSAQQFSDYHSELNMSSLELGDSALYFCASSPKPGTGTYNEQFFGPGTRLTVL.

This clone has a handful of counts. The chain couples TRBV4-3 to TRBJ1-6; weak D call: TRBD1 (5 bases). The CDR3 length is 19 residues. In germline, CDR1 is LGHNA, CDR2 YSLEER. V was shortened by 0 bases and J by 0 bases, with 15 bases between the two germline ends. The chain's CDR3 is CASSQERSDRGSYNSPLHF. The CDR3 DNA follows: TGCGCCAGCAGCCAAGAACGTTCAGATAGGGGCTCCTATAATTCACCCCTCCACTTT.

J is TRBJ1-1 and V is TRBV9, with unresolved D. The CDR3 loop spans 13 amino acids. Germline V gene sequence: CDR1 SGDLS, CDR2 YYNGEE. V was cut by 3 bases and J by 3 bases, with 9 bases left in between. The DNA of the CDR3 is TGTGCCAGCAGCGCGCCGGCGGACACTGAAGCTTTCTTT. It encodes CASSAPADTEAFF.

The V gene is TRBV30, the J gene TRBJ1-5; TRBD1 matches 8 bases. CDR3 length: 15 amino acids. Germline V gene lookup returns CDR1 GTSNPN and CDR2 SVGIG (reference sequence). Trimming cost V 2 bases and J 6 bases; bases outside gene matches: 9. CDR3 nucleotide sequence: TGTGCCTGGAGTACCGGACAGGGTAATTTTCAGCCCCAGCATTTT. Protein sequence: CAWSTGQGNFQPQHF.

The count of this clone is one. The chain couples TRBV28 to TRBJ1-1; the D is unclear. Germline CDR1 and CDR2: MDHEN and SYDVKM. V lost 3 bases to trimming and J lost 1 base, with 12 bases between them. The CDR3 runs 15 residues. The CDR3 here is CASSLSGRWNTEAFF. The DNA for the CDR3 is TGTGCCAGCAGTTTGTCAGGTCGATGGAACACTGAAGCTTTCTTT.

The sample holds a few counts of this clone. J is TRBJ2-4 and V is TRBV4-3, with 11 bases aligning to TRBD2. The J segment lost 2 bases and the V segment lost 3 bases, leaving 6 bases of the junction unmatched. The germline V gene encodes CDR1 LGHNA and CDR2 YSLEER. This CDR3 comprises 17 residues. Here the CDR3 reads CASSHSGGGLTKNIQYF. The DNA of the CDR3 is TGCGCCAGCAGCCATAGCGGGGGGGGACTAACCAAAAACATTCAGTACTTC.

This clone was recorded a few times. One end of the junction varies from germline; a read error may be responsible. The rearrangement joins TRBV5-1 to TRBJ2-1; D might be TRBD1 (5 bases). The CDR3 contains 13 residues. Germline V gene data show CDR1 as SGHRS and CDR2 as YFSETQ. CDR3 DNA: TGCGCCAGCAGCTTGGATGGGCAGGGTGAGGAGTTCTTC. It yields the protein CASSLDGQGEEFF.

The rearrangement links TRBV6-5 to TRBJ1-1; possible D gene TRBD1, 6 bases. Germline V CDR1 and CDR2: MNHEY, SVGAGI. V was trimmed by 6 bases and J by 2 bases, leaving 13 bases between them. The CDR3 sequence is 14 residues long. Here the CDR3 DNA reads TGTGCCAGCAGATCCGGACAGTTTAACACTGAAGCTTTCTTT. This encodes CASRSGQFNTEAFF.

The chain has TRBV5-6 and TRBJ1-2; no clear D gene. Germline loops: CDR1 SGHDT, CDR2 YYEEEE. V shed 0 bases and J shed 4 bases, with 19 bases lying between them. The CDR3 covers 17 residues. This CDR3 is CASSLGGSVGGPYGYTF. CDR3 nucleotides: TGTGCCAGCAGCTTGGGAGGGTCGGTCGGCGGGCCCTATGGCTACACCTTC.

Note on this clone: Relative to the germline gene, one junction end is altered; a read error may explain this. The same CDR3 arises from other DNA sequences in this sample as well. This chain joins TRBV27 and TRBJ2-5, with 8 bases fitting TRBD2. Germline V lookup: CDR1 MNHEY, CDR2 SMNVEV (reference sequence). CDR3 size: 17 residues. CDR3: CATPKVLAGGVQETQYF. The CDR3 DNA follows: TGTGCCACCCCTAAGGTCTTGGCGGGGGGTGTTCAAGAGACCCAATACTTC.

V gene TRBV4-1 combines with J gene TRBJ1-2; D perhaps matches TRBD1 (6 bases). CDR3 length: 14 amino acids. Germline values: CDR1 MGHRA, CDR2 YSYEKL. V lost 1 base and J 4 bases, leaving 10 bases between the germline ends. Here the CDR3 reads CASSQVTGSYGYTF. For the CDR3, the DNA is TGCGCCAGCAGCCAAGTTACAGGGAGCTATGGCTACACCTTC.

This clone showed up just a few times. This chain connects TRBV7-2 to TRBJ2-3; maybe TRBD2 (5 bases). Per the germline V gene, CDR1 is SGHTA and CDR2 is FQGNSA. The CDR3 is made up of 15 amino acids. V was clipped by 0 bases and J by 8 bases, with 15 bases between them. CDR3 in DNA: TGTGCCAGCAGCTTAGCGGCTAGCCGTTCGGGTACGCAGTATTTT. Its translation: CASSLAASRSGTQYF. Supplemented by reference TRBV7-2 and TRBJ2-3, the full variable domain reads GAGVSQSPSNKVTEKGKDVELRCDPISGHTALYWYRQSLGQGLEFLIYFQGNSAPDKSGLPSDRFSAERTGGSVSTLTIQRTQQEDSAVYLCASSLAASRSGTQYFGPGTRLTVL.

The CDR3, as DNA: TGTGCCAGCAGTGAACTTGGGACAGGGCAGCGAGAGACCCAGTACTTC. As protein: CASSELGTGQRETQYF. J is TRBJ2-5 and V is TRBV25-1; the match to TRBD1 covers 9 bases. J gave up 4 bases and V 2 bases, and 8 bases lay outside the gene matches. CDR3 length: 16 amino acids. Germline lookup yields CDR1 MGHDK and CDR2 SYGVNS.

The chain employs TRBV4-1 and TRBJ2-3; TRBD2 agrees at 9 bases. Unmatched junction bases numbered 12, after V lost 3 bases and J lost 5 bases. Per germline, CDR1 MGHRA and CDR2 YSYEKL. This CDR3 has 17 amino acids. CDR3 region: CASSQPAGLAFEDTQYF. The CDR3 nucleotides read TGCGCCAGCAGCCAGCCAGCGGGACTAGCATTCGAAGATACGCAGTATTTT.